The sequence of this T cell receptor (beta chain) was determined in a study of shared clonotypes between healthy human individuals. Study in general: In total, the donors were a couple of women and a few men aged 18 to 49.

V was clipped by 8 bases and J by 7 bases, with 18 bases between them. The CDR3 is 13 residues long. Germline V gene sequence: CDR1 SQVTM, CDR2 ANQGSEA. General observations from the study: Apart from blood, nothing was sampled; tissue repertoires likely differ.

This was a deep-level run. Bulk PBMC genomic DNA spanned ten immunoSEQ deep plates. The protocol was immunoSEQ multiplex PCR, while the TCRdb copy is restricted to in-frame clones and leaves out a portion. The data show about half a million clones, with about 72% seen just once and 12% held by the top ten. This clone was seen just once. Antigen: not known. The specimen was PBMCs. The chain uses TRBV29-1 and TRBJ2-1; maybe TRBD1 (6 bases). This sequence originates from a woman aged 40-49 years in good health. Some clones in this sample may be carry-over from other donors' samples. The CDR3 reads CSSIKAGVNEQFF. The CDR3 DNA is TGCAGCTCGATAAAGGCAGGGGTAAATGAGCAGTTCTTC.